This TCR beta chain was observed in a study of blood T cell repertoires in COVID-19 (dated by TCRdb to 2020 to 2022). Regarding the complete study: Samples covering the acute and convalescent phases of COVID-19 were provided by collaborators in the United States, Italy and Spain. Subjects who had been exposed to COVID-19, were actively infected with it, or had recovered from it provided the deeply sampled blood TCRbeta repertoires that made up the dataset. The material from the prospective study consisted of cDNA or gDNA derived from T cells, B-cell-depleted T cells, or PBMCs. Samples were obtained from the ongoing ImmuneRACE study (first 160 participants) and from approximately 1,200 subjects provided by 6 global collaborators. The repertoires were released in a freely available public database intended as a resource for research on the immune response to SARS-CoV-2. Where available, HLA class I and class II types were taken from metadata supplied by the sample provider and were not determined by assay-based typing. Nearly every sample came with metadata listing a de-identified subject ID, COVID-19 status, age in years and sex.

The germline V gene gives CDR1 as MDHEN and CDR2 as SYDVKM. Its CDR3 holds 17 amino acids, cysteine through phenylalanine. Of the read, only the CDR3 DNA is kept; its 51 bases are in frame from base 1. Relative to germline, V is missing 4 bases and J is missing 6 bases, with 16 bases of the junction outside any gene match. The collaborating institutions used their own protocols to collect whole blood in K2EDTA tubes. For TCRbeta analysis, collaborators shipped samples in one of three forms: frozen whole blood, isolated PBMCs, or DNA extracted from either of those sample types. Broader findings and caveats from the paper: How much clinical and demographic metadata was included differed by source and by participant, and the metadata was provided uncurated.

TCRbeta CDR3 regions were amplified from genomic DNA using the immunoSEQ Assay, a bias-controlled multiplex PCR. The original pipeline was this. The number of nucleated cells in each sample was estimated from the amplification of reference gene primers within the assay. To quantify the absolute abundance of each unique TCRbeta CDR3 rearrangement, sequence reads were collapsed and filtered. For each sample, productive Simpson clonality was calculated as the square root of Simpson's diversity index over productive rearrangements. Imported from immuneACCESS, the table was reduced by TCRdb to in-frame sequences with V and J called. These copies leave out some clones; in studies compared against another copy, an unresolved V gene accounts for under half, and the cause of the remainder is not known. V, J and clone size are those of that table, while D and trimming were read from the DNA. Within this sample are some 83,000 clones, with roughly 79% of them counted one time only. Together, the top ten hold about 40% of the sample.

The count of this clone is one. No cognate antigen has been identified for it. No much larger clone is present one base from it, and per-base qualities are unavailable. Rearrangement joined TRBV28 to TRBJ1-2; 8 junctional bases match TRBD1. The TCR comes from a man older than 75 with acute or convalescent COVID-19. What was sequenced was peripheral blood. This receptor has the CDR3 CASSSKYFTGGGNGYTF. The nucleotide sequence is given as TGTGCCAGCAGTTCTAAATACTTTACAGGGGGTGGGAATGGCTACACCTTC.